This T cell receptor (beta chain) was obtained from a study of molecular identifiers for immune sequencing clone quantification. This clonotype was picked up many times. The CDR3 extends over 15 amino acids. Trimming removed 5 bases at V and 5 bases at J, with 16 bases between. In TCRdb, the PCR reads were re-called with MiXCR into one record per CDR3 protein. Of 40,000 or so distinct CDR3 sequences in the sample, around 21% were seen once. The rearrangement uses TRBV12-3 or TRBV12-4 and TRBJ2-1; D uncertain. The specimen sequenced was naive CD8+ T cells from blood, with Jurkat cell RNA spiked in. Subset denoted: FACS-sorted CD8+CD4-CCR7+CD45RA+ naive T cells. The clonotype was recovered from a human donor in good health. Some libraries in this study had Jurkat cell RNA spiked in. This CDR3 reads CASSPPGPRDNEQFF. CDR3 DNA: TGTGCCAGCAGTCCTCCCGGGCCCCGGGACAATGAGCAGTTCTTC.